One and the same sample provided the 10 T cell receptor beta chains below, sequenced in a study of blood T cell repertoires in COVID-19. Here immunoSEQ multiplex PCR was the method, and the copy in TCRdb shows in-frame clones only, minus some. This table has about 180,000 clones, approximately 85% appearing once. The specimen sequenced was peripheral blood. These receptors were taken from a man aged 55-75 years with acute or convalescent COVID-19.

The chain uses TRBV3-1 (or the pseudogene TRBV3-2) and TRBJ2-6, with 13 bases identical to TRBD2. V dropped 4 bases and J dropped 4; count of bases not matched to a gene: 7. Germline loops: CDR1 LGHDT, CDR2 YNNKEL (reference sequence). The CDR3 runs 18 residues. For the CDR3, the DNA is TGTGCCAGCAGCCGGGGACTAGCGGGGCCACGCGGGGCCAACGTCCTGACTTTC. It yields the protein CASSRGLAGPRGANVLTF.

The rearrangement uses TRBV6-4 and TRBJ1-4; possible D gene TRBD1, 5 bases. CDR3 length: 14 residues. V shed 4 bases and J shed 8 bases, with 14 bases lying between them. The germline CDR1 and CDR2 sequences are MRHNA and SNTAGT. The DNA of the CDR3 is TGTGCCAGCAGTGGCCGGGTCTCAGGGGAAAAACTGTTTTTT. Residues: CASSGRVSGEKLFF.

The chain has TRBV6-6 and TRBJ1-1; maybe TRBD1 (6 bases). The V end lost 7 bases, the J end lost 6 bases, and 21 bases lay between the germline ends. Germline lookup yields CDR1 MNHNY and CDR2 SVGAGI (reference sequence). The CDR3 sequence is 15 residues long. DNA for the CDR3: TGTGCCAGCACTTCCCAGGGACAAGGGAAGGCTGAAGCTTTCTTT. Its protein is CASTSQGQGKAEAFF.

The chain uses TRBV2 and TRBJ2-7; 11 bases align to TRBD1. V shed 6 bases, J shed 6 bases, and the junction held 7 bases outside the gene matches. CDR3 length: 14 residues. Germline V gene lookup returns CDR1 SNHLY and CDR2 FYNNEI. The DNA for the CDR3 is TGTGCCAGCAGGACCCCCGGGACAGGGGGCGAGCAGTACTTC. Amino acids: CASRTPGTGGEQYF.

The chain couples TRBV4-2 to TRBJ1-2; TRBD1 is a possible D gene (5 bases). This CDR3 is built from 11 residues. Deletions cut 1 base from V and 9 bases from J, with 6 bases between. The V gene's germline CDR1 is LGHNA and CDR2 YNFKEQ. Here the CDR3 DNA reads TGTGCCAGCAGCCAAGTGGACAGCTACACCTTC. Translated, it gives CASSQVDSYTF.

J is TRBJ2-7 and V is TRBV2, with D perhaps TRBD1 (5 bases). Per germline, CDR1 SNHLY and CDR2 FYNNEI. The CDR3 covers 15 residues. V was shortened by 1 base and J by 5 bases, with 15 bases between the two germline ends. Here the CDR3 reads CASSEDGKQADEQYF. The CDR3 DNA sequence: TGTGCCAGCAGTGAAGATGGGAAACAGGCCGACGAGCAGTACTTC.

The genes are TRBV7-9 and TRBJ2-5; 7 nucleotides agree with TRBD2. Trimming cost V 7 bases and J 3 bases; bases outside gene matches: 8. The CDR3 is made up of 14 amino acids. Per germline, CDR1 SEHNR and CDR2 FQNEAQ (reference sequence). Written as DNA, the CDR3 is TGTGCCAGCACCCGCTGGGAGGGCGAAGAGACCCAGTACTTC. As protein: CASTRWEGEETQYF.

Points on this clone: One end of the junction fails to match germline, which may point to a read error. The CDR3 loop is CASTQDRDRGRPNHYGYTF. In DNA, the CDR3 is TGTGCCAGCACCCAAGATAGGGACAGGGGGCGTCCCAACCACTATGGCTACACCTTC. J is TRBJ1-2 and V is TRBV3-1 (or the pseudogene TRBV3-2); 12 nucleotides agree with TRBD1. From germline, CDR1 is LGHDT and CDR2 YNNKEL (reference sequence). The CDR3 runs 19 residues.

In this sample, this clone turned up once. The chain is built from TRBV19 and TRBJ1-1; D is unclear. Looked up from germline, CDR1 is LNHDA and CDR2 is SQIVND (reference sequence). The CDR3 is made up of 13 amino acids. Trimming stripped 4 bases from V and 4 bases from J, with 10 bases between. The CDR3 DNA reads as TGTGCCAGTAGTAATGGGTGGAGCACTGAAGCTTTCTTT. Amino acids: CASSNGWSTEAFF.

This clone was observed once. This chain links TRBV10-3 with TRBJ2-5, with 7 positions matching TRBD2. This CDR3 region has 13 residues. Germline V gene data show CDR1 as ENHRY and CDR2 as SYGVKD. The V gene end was trimmed by 7 bases and the J gene end by 3 bases; junction bases not matched to a gene: 5. For the CDR3, the DNA is TGTGCCATCATGGGTGGGGGGGAAGAGACCCAGTACTTC. Its translation is CAIMGGGEETQYF.